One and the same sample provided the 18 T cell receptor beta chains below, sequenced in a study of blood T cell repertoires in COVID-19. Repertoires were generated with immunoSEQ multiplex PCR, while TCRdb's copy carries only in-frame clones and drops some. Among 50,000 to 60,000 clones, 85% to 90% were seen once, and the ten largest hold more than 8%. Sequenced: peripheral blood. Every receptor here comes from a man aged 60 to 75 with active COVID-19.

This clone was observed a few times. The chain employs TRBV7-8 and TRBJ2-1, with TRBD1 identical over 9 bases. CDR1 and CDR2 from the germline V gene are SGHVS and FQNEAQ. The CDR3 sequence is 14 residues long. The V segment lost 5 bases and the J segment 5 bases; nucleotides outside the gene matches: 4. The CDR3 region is CASSHGDRDNEQFF. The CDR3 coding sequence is TGTGCCAGCAGCCATGGGGACAGGGACAATGAGCAGTTCTTC.

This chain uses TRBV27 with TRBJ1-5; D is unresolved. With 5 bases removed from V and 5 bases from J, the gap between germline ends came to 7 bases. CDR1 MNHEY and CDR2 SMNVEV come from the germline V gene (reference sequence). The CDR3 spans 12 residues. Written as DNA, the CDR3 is TGTGCCAGCAGTGCGATGGATCAGCCCCAGCATTTT. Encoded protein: CASSAMDQPQHF.

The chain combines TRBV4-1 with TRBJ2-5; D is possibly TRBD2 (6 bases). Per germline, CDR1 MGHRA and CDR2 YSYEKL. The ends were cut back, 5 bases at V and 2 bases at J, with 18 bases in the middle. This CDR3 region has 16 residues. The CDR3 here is CASSSRTTGLQETQYF. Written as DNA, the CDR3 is TGCGCCAGCAGCAGCCGGACCACGGGACTGCAAGAGACCCAGTACTTC.

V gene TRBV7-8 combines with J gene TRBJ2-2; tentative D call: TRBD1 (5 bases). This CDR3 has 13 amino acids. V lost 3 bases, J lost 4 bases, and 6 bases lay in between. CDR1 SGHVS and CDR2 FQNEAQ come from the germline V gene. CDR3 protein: CASSLGRTGELFF. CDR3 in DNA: TGTGCCAGCAGCTTGGGGCGCACCGGGGAGCTGTTTTTT.

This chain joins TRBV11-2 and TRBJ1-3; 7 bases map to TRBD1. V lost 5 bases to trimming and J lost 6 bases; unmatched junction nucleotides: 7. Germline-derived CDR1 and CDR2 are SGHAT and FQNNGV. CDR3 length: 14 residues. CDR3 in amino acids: CASSDRGLENTIYF. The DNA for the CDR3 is TGTGCCAGCAGCGATAGGGGGCTCGAAAACACCATATATTTT.

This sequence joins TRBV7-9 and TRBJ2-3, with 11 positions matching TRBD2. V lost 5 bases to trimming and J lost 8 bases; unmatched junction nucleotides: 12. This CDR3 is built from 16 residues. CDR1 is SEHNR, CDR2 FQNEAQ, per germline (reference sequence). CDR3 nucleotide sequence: TGTGCCAGCAGCATATATAGCGGGAGGGCCTTAGGTACGCAGTATTTT. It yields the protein CASSIYSGRALGTQYF. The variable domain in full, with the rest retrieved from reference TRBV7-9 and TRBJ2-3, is DTGVSQNPRHKITKRGQNVTFRCDPISEHNRLYWYRQTLGQGPEFLTYFQNEAQLEKSRLLSDRFSAERPKGSFSTLEIQRTEQGDSAMYLCASSIYSGRALGTQYFGPGTRLTVL.

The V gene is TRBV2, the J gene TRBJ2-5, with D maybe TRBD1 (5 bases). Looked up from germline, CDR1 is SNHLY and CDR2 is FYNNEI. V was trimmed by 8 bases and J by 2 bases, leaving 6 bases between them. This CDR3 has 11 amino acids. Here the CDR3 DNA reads TGTGCCAGCGACAGACAAGAGACCCAGTACTTC. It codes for CASDRQETQYF.

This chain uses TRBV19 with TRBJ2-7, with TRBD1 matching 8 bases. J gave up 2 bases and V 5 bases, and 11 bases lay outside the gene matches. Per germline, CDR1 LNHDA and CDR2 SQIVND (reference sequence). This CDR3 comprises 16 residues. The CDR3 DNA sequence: TGTGCCAGTAGTTTATACACCCAGACAGGGGCCTACGAGCAGTACTTC. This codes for CASSLYTQTGAYEQYF.

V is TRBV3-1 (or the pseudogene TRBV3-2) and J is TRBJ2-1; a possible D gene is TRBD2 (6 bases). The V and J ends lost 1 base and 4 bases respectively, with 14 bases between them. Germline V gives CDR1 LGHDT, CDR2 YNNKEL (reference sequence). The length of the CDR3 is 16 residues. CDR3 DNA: TGTGCCAGCAGCCAAGTCGCGGGACTTACTTACAATGAGCAGTTCTTC. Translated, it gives CASSQVAGLTYNEQFF.

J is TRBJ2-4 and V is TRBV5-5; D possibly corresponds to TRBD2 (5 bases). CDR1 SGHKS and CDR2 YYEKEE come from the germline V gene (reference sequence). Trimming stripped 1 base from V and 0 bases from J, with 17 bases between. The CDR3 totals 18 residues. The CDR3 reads CASSLTGIRSLAKNIQYF. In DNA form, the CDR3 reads TGTGCCAGCAGCTTGACGGGGATACGCAGCTTAGCCAAAAACATTCAGTACTTC.

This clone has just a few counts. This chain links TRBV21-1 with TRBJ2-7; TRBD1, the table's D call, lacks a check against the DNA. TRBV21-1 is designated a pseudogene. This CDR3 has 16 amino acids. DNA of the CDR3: TGTGCCAGCAGCATCCTCCCGGACAGGGGGCCATACGAGCAGTACTTC. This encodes CASSILPDRGPYEQYF.

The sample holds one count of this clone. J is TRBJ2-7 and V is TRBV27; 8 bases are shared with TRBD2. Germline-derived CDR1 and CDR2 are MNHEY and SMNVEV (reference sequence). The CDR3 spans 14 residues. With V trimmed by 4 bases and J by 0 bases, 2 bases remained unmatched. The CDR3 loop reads CASSYGRGSYEQYF. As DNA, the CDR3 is TGTGCCAGCAGTTACGGGAGGGGCTCCTACGAGCAGTACTTC.

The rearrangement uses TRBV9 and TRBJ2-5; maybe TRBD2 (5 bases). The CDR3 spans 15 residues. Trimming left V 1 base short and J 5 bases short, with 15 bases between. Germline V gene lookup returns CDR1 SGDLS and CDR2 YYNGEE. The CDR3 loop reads CASSVPSGGVETQYF. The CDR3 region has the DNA TGTGCCAGCAGCGTACCCAGCGGTGGGGTGGAGACCCAGTACTTC.

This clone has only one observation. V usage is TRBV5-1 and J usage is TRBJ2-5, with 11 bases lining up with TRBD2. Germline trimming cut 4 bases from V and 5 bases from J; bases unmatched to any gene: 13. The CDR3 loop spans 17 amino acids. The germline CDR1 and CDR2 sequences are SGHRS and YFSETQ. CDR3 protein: CASSPGGTSGVRETQYF. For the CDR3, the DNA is TGCGCCAGCAGCCCTGGAGGGACTAGCGGCGTTAGGGAGACCCAGTACTTC. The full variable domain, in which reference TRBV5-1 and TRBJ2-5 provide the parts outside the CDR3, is KAGVTQTPRYLIKTRGQQVTLSCSPISGHRSVSWYQQTPGQGLQFLFEYFSETQRNKGNFPGRFSGRQFSNSRSEMNVSTLELGDSALYLCASSPGGTSGVRETQYFGPGTRLLVL.

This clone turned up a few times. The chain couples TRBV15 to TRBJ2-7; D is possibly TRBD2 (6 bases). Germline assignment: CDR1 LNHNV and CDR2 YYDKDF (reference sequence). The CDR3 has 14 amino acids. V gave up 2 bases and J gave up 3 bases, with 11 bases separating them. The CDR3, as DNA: TGTGCCACCAGCAGAATTTTAGCGGACTACGAGCAGTACTTC. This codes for CATSRILADYEQYF.

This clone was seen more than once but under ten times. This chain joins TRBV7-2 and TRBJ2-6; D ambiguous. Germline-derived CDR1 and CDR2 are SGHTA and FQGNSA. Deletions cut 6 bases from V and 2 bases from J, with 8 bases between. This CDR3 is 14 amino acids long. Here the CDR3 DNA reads TGTGCCAGCAGGGGTGGAGCTGGGGCCAACGTCCTGACTTTC. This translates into CASRGGAGANVLTF.

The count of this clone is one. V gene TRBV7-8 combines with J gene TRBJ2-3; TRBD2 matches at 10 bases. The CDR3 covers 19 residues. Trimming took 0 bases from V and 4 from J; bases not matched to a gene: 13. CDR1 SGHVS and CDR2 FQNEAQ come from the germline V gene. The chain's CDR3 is CASSLAGTSVDTYSDTQYF. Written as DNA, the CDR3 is TGTGCCAGCAGCTTAGCCGGGACTAGCGTTGATACCTACTCAGATACGCAGTATTTT.

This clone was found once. The DNA for the CDR3 is TGCGCCAGCAGCTTGGGGCTGCCGGGGACAGGGCTTAATCAGCCCCAGCATTTT. Translation: CASSLGLPGTGLNQPQHF. The chain employs TRBV5-1 and TRBJ1-5, with 9 bases that match TRBD1. Trimming took 0 bases from V and 4 from J; bases not matched to a gene: 11. The germline V gene encodes CDR1 SGHRS and CDR2 YFSETQ. The length of the CDR3 is 18 residues.